One and the same sample provided the 2 T cell receptor beta chains below, sequenced in a study of cytomegalovirus exposure and HLA in healthy donors. The PCR made use of 60 Vbeta and 13 Jbeta primers. Assay: immunoSEQ multiplex PCR; the TCRdb copy retains only in-frame clones and omits some. Among 150,000 to 200,000 clones listed, 60% to 80% were seen once. The material sequenced was PBMCs. The source is a woman aged 40 to 50 in good health and CMV-seronegative.

The chain is built from TRBV7-6 and TRBJ2-3, with TRBD1 matching 8 bases. Germline V CDR1 and CDR2: SGHVS, FNYEAQ. J gave up 0 bases and V 3 bases, and 5 bases lay outside the gene matches. CDR3 length: 16 amino acids. The CDR3 sequence: CASSFSGGSSTDTQYF. DNA of the CDR3: TGTGCCAGCAGCTTTTCAGGGGGCTCTAGCACAGATACGCAGTATTTT.

This clone has just a few counts. The chain joins TRBV6-6 to TRBJ1-6; a possible D gene is TRBD1 (5 bases). Per the germline V gene, CDR1 is MNHNY and CDR2 is SVGAGI (reference sequence). The ends were cut back, 0 bases at V and 15 bases at J, with 12 bases in the middle. This CDR3 is built from 13 residues. This CDR3 is CASSYSNRGVLHF. DNA of the CDR3: TGTGCCAGCAGTTACTCGAATCGGGGGGTCCTCCACTTT.